These 11 T cell receptor beta chains share one sample of origin, sequenced in a study of blood T cell repertoires in COVID-19. Repertoires were generated with immunoSEQ multiplex PCR, while TCRdb's copy carries only in-frame clones and drops some. The sample shows 70,000 or so clones, over 70% of them seen only once. The source material was peripheral blood. These receptors were collected from a man in his 60s with acute or convalescent COVID-19.

This clone has a handful of counts. The chain links TRBV7-9 to TRBJ1-6; D is perhaps TRBD1 (5 bases). CDR3 size: 15 residues. Germline loops: CDR1 SEHNR, CDR2 FQNEAQ (reference sequence). V was shortened by 5 bases and J by 6 bases, with 14 bases between the two germline ends. For the CDR3, the DNA is TGTGCCAGCAGCACCCGGGACGGGAGTAATTCACCCCTCCACTTT. It codes for CASSTRDGSNSPLHF. The entire variable domain, with the rest obtained from reference TRBV7-9 and TRBJ1-6, is as follows: DTGVSQNPRHKITKRGQNVTFRCDPISEHNRLYWYRQTLGQGPEFLTYFQNEAQLEKSRLLSDRFSAERPKGSFSTLEIQRTEQGDSAMYLCASSTRDGSNSPLHFGNGTRLTVT.

This clone ranks as medium-sized. V and J are TRBV24-1 and TRBJ2-7; TRBD1 matches 10 bases. Germline CDR1 is KGHDR and CDR2 is SFDVKD. This CDR3 spans 15 amino acids. The V and J ends lost 8 bases and 3 bases, in that order; junction bases with no gene match: 9. The CDR3 region has the DNA TGTGCCACCATTATCGACAGGGGGCAGATCTACGAGCAGTACTTC. Its protein product is CATIIDRGQIYEQYF.

This clone was detected once. This chain uses TRBV27 with TRBJ1-6; 9 positions agree with TRBD1. This CDR3 spans 13 amino acids. V shed 5 bases and J 16 bases; nucleotides not matched to a gene: 9. In germline, CDR1 is MNHEY, CDR2 SMNVEV (reference sequence). Here the CDR3 reads CASSPGQGSLLHF. The CDR3 nucleotides are TGTGCCAGCAGTCCGGGACAGGGAAGTTTACTCCACTTT.

This clone was recorded a few times. V usage is TRBV5-1 and J usage is TRBJ1-4; 10 bases map to TRBD1. CDR3 length: 16 amino acids. CDR1 is SGHRS, CDR2 YFSETQ, per germline. The ends lost 5 bases at V and 7 bases at J; junction bases unmatched: 11. CDR3 in amino acids: CASRVSPTGGFEKLFF. CDR3 coding DNA: TGCGCCAGCAGGGTTTCTCCGACAGGGGGCTTTGAAAAACTGTTTTTT.

This rearrangement joins TRBV19 to TRBJ1-5, with 11 bases identical to TRBD1. The CDR3 is made up of 14 amino acids. V lost 3 bases and J lost 7; bases outside the gene matches: 2. Per germline, CDR1 LNHDA and CDR2 SQIVND (reference sequence). CDR3 sequence: CASSMGTGGQPQHF. The CDR3 DNA follows: TGTGCCAGTAGTATGGGGACAGGGGGGCAGCCCCAGCATTTT.

The chain joins TRBV7-2 to TRBJ2-2; TRBD1 matches at 7 bases. The ends lost 5 bases at V and 5 bases at J; junction bases unmatched: 20. The CDR3 length is 19 residues. Germline CDR1 and CDR2: SGHTA and FQGNSA. The CDR3 region has the DNA TGTGCCAGCAGCACACAGACAGGGTTCTTGACCGTAGTGACCGGGGAGCTGTTTTTT. Protein: CASSTQTGFLTVVTGELFF.

The chain uses TRBV4-3 and TRBJ2-7; the D gene is possibly TRBD2 (6 bases). Germline V CDR1 and CDR2: LGHNA, YSLEER. The CDR3 runs to 16 residues. V was shortened by 0 bases and J by 0 bases, with 12 bases between the two germline ends. The CDR3 is CASSQDQGSGSYEQYF. CDR3 nucleotides: TGCGCCAGCAGCCAAGATCAGGGTAGCGGCTCCTACGAGCAGTACTTC.

This sequence joins TRBV4-3 and TRBJ2-3; the match to TRBD2 covers 8 bases. Germline CDR1 LGHNA, CDR2 YSLEER. CDR3 length: 16 amino acids. J was trimmed by 4 bases and V by 0 bases; bases with no gene match: 6. The CDR3 loop is CASSQEGISGADTQYF. The CDR3 DNA sequence: TGCGCCAGCAGCCAAGAAGGAATTAGCGGGGCAGATACGCAGTATTTT.

The chain couples TRBV6-5 to TRBJ2-7; D perhaps matches TRBD1 (6 bases). CDR1 and CDR2 (germline): MNHEY, SVGAGI. CDR3 length: 15 residues. V lost 6 bases and J lost 2, with 17 bases in between. In DNA, the CDR3 is TGTGCCAGCAGGCCCCACAGGGAAGGGACCTACGAGCAGTACTTC. Its translation: CASRPHREGTYEQYF.

The chain has TRBV30 and TRBJ1-2; TRBD1 might be the D (5 bases). CDR3 length equals 14 residues. V was shortened by 2 bases and J by 2 bases, with 12 bases between the two germline ends. Germline CDR1 GTSNPN, CDR2 SVGIG (reference sequence). As DNA, the CDR3 is TGTGCCTGGAGTCACCGACAGTTCAACTATGGCTACACCTTC. It translates to CAWSHRQFNYGYTF.

The rearrangement links TRBV5-5 to TRBJ1-1; D unresolved. The germline gives CDR1 SGHKS, CDR2 YYEKEE (reference sequence). The CDR3 contains 14 residues. With 4 bases removed from V and 0 bases from J, the gap between germline ends came to 10 bases. CDR3 sequence reads: CASSPTSMNTEAFF. The CDR3 DNA reads TGTGCCAGCAGCCCTACGTCAATGAACACTGAAGCTTTCTTT.